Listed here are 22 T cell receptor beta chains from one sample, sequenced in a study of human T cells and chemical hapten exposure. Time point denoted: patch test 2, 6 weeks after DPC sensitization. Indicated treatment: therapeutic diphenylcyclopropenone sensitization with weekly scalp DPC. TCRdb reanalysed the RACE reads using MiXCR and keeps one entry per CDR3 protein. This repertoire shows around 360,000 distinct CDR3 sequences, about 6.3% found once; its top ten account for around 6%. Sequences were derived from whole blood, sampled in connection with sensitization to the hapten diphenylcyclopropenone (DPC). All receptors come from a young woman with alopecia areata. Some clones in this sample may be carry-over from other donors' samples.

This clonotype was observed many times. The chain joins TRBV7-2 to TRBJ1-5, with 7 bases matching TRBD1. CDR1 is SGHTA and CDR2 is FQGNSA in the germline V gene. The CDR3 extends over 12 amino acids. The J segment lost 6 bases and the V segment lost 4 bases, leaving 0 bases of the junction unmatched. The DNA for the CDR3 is TGTGCCAGCAGCTCAGGGGGTCAGCCCCAGCATTTT. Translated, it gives CASSSGGQPQHF.

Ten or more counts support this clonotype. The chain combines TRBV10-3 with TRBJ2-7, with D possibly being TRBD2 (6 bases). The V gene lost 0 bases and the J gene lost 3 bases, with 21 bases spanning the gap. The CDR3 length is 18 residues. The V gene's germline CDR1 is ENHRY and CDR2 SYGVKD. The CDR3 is CAISESTTLARPFYEQYF. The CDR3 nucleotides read TGTGCCATCAGTGAGTCGACTACGCTAGCGAGGCCCTTCTACGAGCAGTACTTC.

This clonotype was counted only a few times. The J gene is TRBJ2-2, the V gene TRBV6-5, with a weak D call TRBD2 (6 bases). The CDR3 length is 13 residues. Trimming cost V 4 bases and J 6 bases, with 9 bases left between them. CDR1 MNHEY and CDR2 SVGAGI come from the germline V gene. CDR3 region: CASSFRGSGELFF. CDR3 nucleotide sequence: TGTGCCAGCAGTTTCCGGGGGTCCGGGGAGCTGTTTTTT.

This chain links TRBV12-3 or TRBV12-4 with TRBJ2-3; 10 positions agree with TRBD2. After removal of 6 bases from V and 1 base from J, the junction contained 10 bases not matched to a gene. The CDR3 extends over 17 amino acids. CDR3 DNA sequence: TGTGCCAGCAGCCCTCAACTAGCGGGGAGTCGCACAGATACGCAGTATTTT. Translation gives CASSPQLAGSRTDTQYF.

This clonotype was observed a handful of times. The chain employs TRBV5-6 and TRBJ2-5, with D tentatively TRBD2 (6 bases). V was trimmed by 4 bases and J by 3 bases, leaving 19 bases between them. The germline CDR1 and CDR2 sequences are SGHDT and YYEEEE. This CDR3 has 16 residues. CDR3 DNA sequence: TGTGCCAGCAGCCCCTATTCCGGGACTCGTAAAGAGACCCAGTACTTC. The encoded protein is CASSPYSGTRKETQYF.

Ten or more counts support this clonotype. The CDR3 nucleotides are TGTGCCAGCAGCTCCAGGGTGGGCACTGAAGCTTTCTTT. Translated, it gives CASSSRVGTEAFF. J is TRBJ1-1 and V is TRBV6-2 or TRBV6-3; D perhaps matches TRBD1 (5 bases). Germline V gene lookup returns CDR1 MNHEY and CDR2 SVGEGT. Deletions cut 6 bases from V and 4 bases from J, with 12 bases between. The CDR3 spans 13 residues.

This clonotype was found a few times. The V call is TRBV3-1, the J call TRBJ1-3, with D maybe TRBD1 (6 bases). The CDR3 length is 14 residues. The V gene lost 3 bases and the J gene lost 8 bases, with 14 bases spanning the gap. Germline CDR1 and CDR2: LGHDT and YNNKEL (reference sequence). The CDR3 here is CASSQGQGTYTIYF. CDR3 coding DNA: TGTGCCAGCAGCCAGGGGCAGGGGACCTACACCATATATTTT.

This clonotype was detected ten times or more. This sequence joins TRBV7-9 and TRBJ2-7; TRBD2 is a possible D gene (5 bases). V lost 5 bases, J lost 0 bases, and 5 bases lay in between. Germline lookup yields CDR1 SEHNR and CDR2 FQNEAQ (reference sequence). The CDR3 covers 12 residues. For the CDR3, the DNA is TGTGCCAGCAGCGGGAGCTCCTACGAGCAGTACTTC. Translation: CASSGSSYEQYF. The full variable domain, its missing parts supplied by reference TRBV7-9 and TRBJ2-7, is DTGVSQNPRHKITKRGQNVTFRCDPISEHNRLYWYRQTLGQGPEFLTYFQNEAQLEKSRLLSDRFSAERPKGSFSTLEIQRTEQGDSAMYLCASSGSSYEQYFGPGTRLTVT.

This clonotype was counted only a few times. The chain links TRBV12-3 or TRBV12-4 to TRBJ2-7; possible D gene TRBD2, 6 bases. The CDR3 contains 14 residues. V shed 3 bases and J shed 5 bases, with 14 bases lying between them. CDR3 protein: CASSLGTGVHEQYF. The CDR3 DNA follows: TGTGCCAGCAGTTTGGGGACGGGGGTCCACGAGCAGTACTTC.

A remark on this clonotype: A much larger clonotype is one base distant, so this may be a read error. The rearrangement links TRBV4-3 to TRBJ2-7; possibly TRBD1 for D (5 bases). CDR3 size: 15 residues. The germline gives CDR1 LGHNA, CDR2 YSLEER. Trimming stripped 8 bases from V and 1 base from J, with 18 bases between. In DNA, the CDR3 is TGCGCCAGCGGCCGTGGAGAAGGGGAATCCTACGAGCAGTACTTC. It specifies CASGRGEGESYEQYF.

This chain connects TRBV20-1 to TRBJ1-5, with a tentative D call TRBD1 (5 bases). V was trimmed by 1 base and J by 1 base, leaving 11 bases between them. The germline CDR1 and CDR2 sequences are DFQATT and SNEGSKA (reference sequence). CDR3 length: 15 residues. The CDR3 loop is CSARGPGLSNQPQHF. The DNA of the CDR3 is TGCAGTGCTAGAGGCCCGGGGCTGAGCAATCAGCCCCAGCATTTT.

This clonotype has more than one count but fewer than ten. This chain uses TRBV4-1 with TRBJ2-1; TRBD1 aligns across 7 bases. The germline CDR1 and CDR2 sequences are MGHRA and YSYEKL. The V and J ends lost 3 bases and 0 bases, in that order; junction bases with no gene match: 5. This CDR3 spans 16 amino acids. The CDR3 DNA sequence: TGCGCCAGCAGCCAGGTACAGGGGAACTCCTACAATGAGCAGTTCTTC. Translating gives CASSQVQGNSYNEQFF.

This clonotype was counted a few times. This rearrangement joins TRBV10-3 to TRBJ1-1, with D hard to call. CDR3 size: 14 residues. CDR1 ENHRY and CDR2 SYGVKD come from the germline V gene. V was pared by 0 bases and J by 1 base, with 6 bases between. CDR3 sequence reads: CAISESSRNTEAFF. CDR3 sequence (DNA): TGTGCCATCAGTGAGTCCTCCAGGAACACTGAAGCTTTCTTT.

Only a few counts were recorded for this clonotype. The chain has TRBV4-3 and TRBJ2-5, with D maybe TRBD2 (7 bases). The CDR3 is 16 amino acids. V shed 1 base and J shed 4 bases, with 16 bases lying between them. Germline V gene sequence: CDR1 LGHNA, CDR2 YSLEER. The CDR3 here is CASSQGTAGSGETQYF. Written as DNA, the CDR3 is TGCGCCAGCAGCCAAGGGACAGCGGGGTCGGGAGAGACCCAGTACTTC.

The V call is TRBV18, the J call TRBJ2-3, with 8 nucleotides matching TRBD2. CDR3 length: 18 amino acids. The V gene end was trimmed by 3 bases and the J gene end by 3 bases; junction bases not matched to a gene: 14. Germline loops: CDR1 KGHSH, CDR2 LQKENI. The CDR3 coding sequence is TGTGCCAGCTCACCCTTTCGGAGTAGCGGGGATGGAACAGATACGCAGTATTTT. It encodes CASSPFRSSGDGTDTQYF. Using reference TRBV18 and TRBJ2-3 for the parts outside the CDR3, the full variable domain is NAGVMQNPRHLVRRRGQEARLRCSPMKGHSHVYWYRQLPEEGLKFMVYLQKENIIDESGMPKERFSAEFPKEGPSILRIQQVVRGDSAAYFCASSPFRSSGDGTDTQYFGPGTRLTVL.

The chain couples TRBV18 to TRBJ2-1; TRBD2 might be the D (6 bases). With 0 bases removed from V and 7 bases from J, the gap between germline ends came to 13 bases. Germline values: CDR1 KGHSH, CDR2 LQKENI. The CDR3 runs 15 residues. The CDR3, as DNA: TGTGCCAGCTCACCACCCATCGGGGGTACGAATGAGCAGTTCTTC. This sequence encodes CASSPPIGGTNEQFF.

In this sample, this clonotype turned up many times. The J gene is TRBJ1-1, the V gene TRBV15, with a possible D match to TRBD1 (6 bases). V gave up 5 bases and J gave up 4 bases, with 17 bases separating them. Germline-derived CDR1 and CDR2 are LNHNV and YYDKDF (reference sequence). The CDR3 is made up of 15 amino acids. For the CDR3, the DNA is TGTGCCACCAGCGGAGGTGGCCAGGGGCGCACTGAAGCTTTCTTT. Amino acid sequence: CATSGGGQGRTEAFF.

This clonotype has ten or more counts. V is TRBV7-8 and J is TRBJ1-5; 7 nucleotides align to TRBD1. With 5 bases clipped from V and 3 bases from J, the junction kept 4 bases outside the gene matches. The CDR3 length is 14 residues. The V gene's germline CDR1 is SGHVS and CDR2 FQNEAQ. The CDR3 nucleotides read TGTGCCAGCAGCCTGGGGACAGACAATCAGCCCCAGCATTTT. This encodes CASSLGTDNQPQHF. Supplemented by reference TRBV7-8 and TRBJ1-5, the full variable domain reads GAGVSQSPRYKVAKRGQDVALRCDPISGHVSLFWYQQALGQGPEFLTYFQNEAQLDKSGLPSDRFFAERPEGSVSTLKIQRTQQEDSAVYLCASSLGTDNQPQHFGDGTRLSIL.

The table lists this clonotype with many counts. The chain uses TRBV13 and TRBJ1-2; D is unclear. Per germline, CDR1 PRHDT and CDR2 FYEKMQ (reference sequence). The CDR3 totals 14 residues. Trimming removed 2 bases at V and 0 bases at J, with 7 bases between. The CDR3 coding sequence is TGTGCCAGCAGCTTAAGAGTTGCTAACTATGGCTACACCTTC. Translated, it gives CASSLRVANYGYTF.

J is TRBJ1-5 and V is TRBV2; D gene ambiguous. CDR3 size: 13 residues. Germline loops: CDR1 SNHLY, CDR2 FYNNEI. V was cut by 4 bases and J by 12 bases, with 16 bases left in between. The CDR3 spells CASSGDRDRDQHF. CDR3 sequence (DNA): TGTGCCAGCAGTGGGGATAGAGACCGTGACCAGCATTTT. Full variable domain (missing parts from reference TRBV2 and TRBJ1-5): EPEVTQTPSHQVTQMGQEVILRCVPISNHLYFYWYRQILGQKVEFLVSFYNNEISEKSEIFDDQFSVERPDGSNFTLKIRSTKLEDSAMYFCASSGDRDRDQHFGDGTRLSIL.

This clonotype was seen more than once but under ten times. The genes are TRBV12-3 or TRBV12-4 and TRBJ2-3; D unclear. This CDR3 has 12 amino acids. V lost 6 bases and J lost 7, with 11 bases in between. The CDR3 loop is CASSLGSYTQYF. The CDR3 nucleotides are TGTGCCAGCAGCTTGGGTTCCTATACGCAGTATTTT.

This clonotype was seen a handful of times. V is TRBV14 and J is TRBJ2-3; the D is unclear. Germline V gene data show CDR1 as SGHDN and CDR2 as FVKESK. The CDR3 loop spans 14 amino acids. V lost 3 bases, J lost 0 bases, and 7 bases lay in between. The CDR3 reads CASSHLRSTDTQYF. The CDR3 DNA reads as TGTGCCAGCAGCCATCTACGTAGCACAGATACGCAGTATTTT.